This entry features one T cell receptor (beta chain) sequence. The CDR3 spans 16 residues. Germline V gene lookup returns CDR1 SNHLY and CDR2 FYNNEI. V lost 5 bases and J lost 3; bases outside the gene matches: 12. Generated by immunoSEQ multiplex PCR, the TCRdb table keeps only in-frame clones and is missing some. The table lists roughly 410,000 clones, over 90% of them singletons. These data belong to a study of shared T cell receptors in the human thymus. This TCR derives from a human donor. The chain joins TRBV2 to TRBJ1-2; 7 bases match TRBD1. Specimen: thymocytes. The CDR3 region has the DNA TGTGCCAGCAGTCCCCGCCTGACAGGGACGGACTATGGCTACACCTTC. Amino acids: CASSPRLTGTDYGYTF.